The present T cell receptor beta chain was sequenced within a study of a mutant IDH1 vaccine in newly diagnosed glioma. The trim removed 2 bases at V and 6 bases at J, leaving 3 bases unmatched. CDR3 length: 14 amino acids. The germline CDR1 and CDR2 sequences are SGHTA and FQGNSA. A remark on this clone: What it recognizes is unknown.

TCRdb's copy holds only in-frame clones and misses some; the assay was immunoSEQ multiplex PCR. The sample has about 32,000 clones, around 82% seen once. Specified time point: week 11, during vaccination. A 20-mer mutant IDH1 peptide at 300 ug was injected subcutaneously with topical imiquimod. Sample: PBMCs, taken from a glioma patient whose treatment included an IDH1 peptide vaccine. This TCR was sampled from a young man with glioma. The rearrangement uses TRBV7-2 and TRBJ1-2; 10 bases are shared with TRBD1. CDR3 bases: TGTGCCAGCAGCTTAAGACAGGGGGCCAATGGCTACACCTTC. Residues: CASSLRQGANGYTF.